One sample yielded the 2 T cell receptor beta chains listed below, sequenced in a study of T-cell memory formation after mild COVID-19. Each CDR3 protein is one row after TCRdb ran MiXCR on the 5' RACE reads. Of 300,000 to 400,000 distinct CDR3 sequences listed, 15% to 20% are singletons. Sequenced input: PBMCs or a T cell subset sorted from them (not recorded which). Source of these receptors: a man between 18 and 35 years old who had mild COVID-19 (a few samples of this study predate the infection). Cell type and time point are not known.

This clonotype was counted many times. The chain employs TRBV4-3 and TRBJ2-5; D unclear. V lost 1 base, J lost 1 base, and 10 bases lay in between. From germline, CDR1 is LGHNA and CDR2 YSLEER. The CDR3 loop spans 15 amino acids. The CDR3 spells CASSQAGNSQETQYF. CDR3 in DNA: TGCGCCAGCAGCCAAGCTGGGAACAGCCAAGAGACCCAGTACTTC.

This clonotype has just a few counts. The chain couples TRBV2 to TRBJ2-5; TRBD1 is a possible D gene (6 bases). V was clipped by 11 bases and J by 5 bases, with 12 bases between them. The CDR3 runs to 11 residues. Germline V lookup: CDR1 SNHLY, CDR2 FYNNEI. The CDR3 sequence is CAAQGSETQYF. The CDR3 DNA is TGTGCCGCACAGGGATCCGAGACCCAGTACTTC.